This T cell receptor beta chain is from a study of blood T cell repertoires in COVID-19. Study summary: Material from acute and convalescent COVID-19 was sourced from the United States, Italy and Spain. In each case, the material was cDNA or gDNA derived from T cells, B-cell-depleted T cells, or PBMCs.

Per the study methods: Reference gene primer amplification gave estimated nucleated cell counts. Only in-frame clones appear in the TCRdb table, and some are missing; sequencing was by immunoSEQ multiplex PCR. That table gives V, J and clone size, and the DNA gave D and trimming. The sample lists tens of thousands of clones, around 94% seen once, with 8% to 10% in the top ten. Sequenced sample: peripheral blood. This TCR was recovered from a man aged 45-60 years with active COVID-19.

The CDR3 nucleotides are TGTGCCAGCACCCGGGGTGGCTATGAGCAGTTCTTC. The encoded protein is CASTRGGYEQFF. The chain links TRBV11-2 to TRBJ2-1; D perhaps matches TRBD2 (5 bases). This CDR3 contains 12 residues. Germline V gene lookup returns CDR1 SGHAT and CDR2 FQNNGV. V was trimmed by 7 bases and J by 8 bases, leaving 12 bases between them.